The present entry profiles one TCR beta chain with its context. This clonotype appeared a few times. Its cognate antigen has yet to be identified. No much larger clonotype is one base removed from it; base qualities were not supplied. The sample is drawn from a study of Graves' ophthalmopathy and Graves' hyperthyroidism (dated by TCRdb to the late 2010s). Describing the broader study: Peripheral blood was collected at initial diagnosis, prior to any treatment. In total, over 130 blood samples were TCR-sequenced: some 40 ophthalmopathy, under 85 hyperthyroidism and about 17 hyperthyroidism-to-ophthalmopathy patients. In roughly 6 hyperthyroidism patients, the T-cell repertoires found in thyroid tissue were compared with those found in blood. Once sampling was done, hyperthyroidism patients were given methimazole at a starting dose of 30 mg daily, while ophthalmopathy patients were given high-dose intravenous methylprednisolone. For independent validation, a separate cohort was made up of roughly 19 hyperthyroidism patients plus 17 patients who later progressed from hyperthyroidism to ophthalmopathy. To tell Graves' ophthalmopathy apart from Graves' hyperthyroidism, and to predict which patients would progress to ophthalmopathy, the study relied on TCR beta repertoire signatures. To explore V-J signatures distinguishing ophthalmopathy from hyperthyroidism, a discovery set of some 100 patients (fewer than 45 ophthalmopathy, roughly 60 stable hyperthyroidism) was enrolled. What the authors observed across the whole study: Among expanded thyroid clonotypes with frequency above 0.001, most also showed up in blood, which suggests that blood repertoires may reflect the thyroid immune response. The 13-signature model separated ophthalmopathy from stable hyperthyroidism with approximately 90% sensitivity and 81.08% specificity in cross-validation, and 80%/75% in the test set. No statistical method was used to set the sample size in advance, and the investigators knew which group each participant was assigned to. In validation, the model predicted ophthalmopathy progression with more than 70% sensitivity and 72.22% specificity; 12 predicted patients were CT-confirmed with GO in a median of around 6.5 months.

For repertoire sequencing, the TCR beta CDR3 regions were amplified from RNA transcripts. The first round of RT-PCR was done with HTBI primers and the Qiagen OneStep RT-PCR kit, and was followed by a second round of multiplex PCR, then size selection and purification. Libraries were sequenced paired-end with 100 bp reads on an Illumina HiSeq2000. The original pipeline was this. SOAPnuke was used for read processing, and reads with adapters, uncalled bases, a mean Phred below 15, or no exact constant-primer or identifier match were discarded. High-quality paired reads were merged with COPE v1.2.5. Clonotypes were defined as unique nucleotide sequences and were aligned to IMGT TRB V, D and J references using MiTCR v1.1. Only V-J combinations with frequency above 0.0001 were analysed, covering 99% to 99.2% of repertoires. For each V-J combination, a TCR clonal expansion and chaos score was defined as the ratio of F50 clonal expansion to chaos observed in the TCRdist matrix. Welch's t-statistics and random forest were used to reduce the features to 13 V-J combinations, which were then used as input to a naive Bayes classifier. Thyroid-blood repertoire similarity was quantified with the Morisita-Horn index. The public reads were reanalyzed by TCRdb: fastp trimming at Q25, MiXCR alignment, in-frame beta chains only. Identical CDR3 protein sequences are pooled into one entry, listed with their most common genes and DNA. TCRdb's processing, not the study's, gives the V and J calls here. This sample holds about 700,000 distinct CDR3 sequences; 40% were observed only once. The top ten clones comprise approximately 46% of the sample.

CDR1 is given as SGHDN and CDR2 as FVKESK, both from the germline V gene. V trim: 1 base; J trim: 5 bases; unmatched bases: 2. Taken from cysteine to phenylalanine, the CDR3 has 15 residues. Only CDR3 DNA remains: 45 bases, in frame from the first base. The ophthalmopathy patients had moderately to severely active disease, with a Clinical Activity Score of 3 or higher, a NOSPECS grade of 4 or higher, and a disease duration of less than 3 months. Patients were excluded if they had other autoimmune diseases, uncontrolled infections, pregnancy or lactation. Diagnosis was based on clinical symptoms, serum thyroxine, TRAb, thyroid ultrasound and orbital computed tomography. Ficoll-Paque density gradient centrifugation was used to isolate PBMCs from 8 to 10 ml of fresh peripheral blood. Trizol reagent was used to extract the total RNA, and its quality was then checked on an Agilent 2100 Bioanalyzer.

Sequenced: peripheral blood. The receptor was derived from an adult man with Graves' ophthalmopathy. The chain is made from TRBV14 and TRBJ1-4, with TRBD1 matching 9 junction bases. The CDR3 reads as follows: CASSQGQGGNEKLFF. Read as DNA, the sequence is TGTGCCAGCAGCCAAGGACAGGGGGGCAATGAAAAACTGTTTTTT. Where the CDR3 stops, the reference TRBV14 and TRBJ1-4 genes take over; the full variable domain is EAGVTQFPSHSVIEKGQTVTLRCDPISGHDNLYWYRRVMGKEIKFLLHFVKESKQDESGMPNNRFLAERTGGTYSTLKVQPAELEDSGVYFCASSQGQGGNEKLFFGSGTQLSVL.